This T cell receptor beta chain emerged from a study of T-cell reconstitution after alpha-beta-depleted transplantation in children. Unique molecular identifiers tagged the TCRbeta library. A single record per CDR3 protein comes from TCRdb applying MiXCR to the PCR reads. This sample has some 290,000 distinct CDR3 sequences; 9.9% occur once, and the top ten carry 10%. This clonotype was seen a handful of times. This CDR3 is 16 amino acids long. Germline V gene lookup returns CDR1 KGHSH and CDR2 LQKENI. The V gene lost 1 base and the J gene lost 0 bases, with 11 bases spanning the gap. This clonotype was sampled from a human donor who donated a stem cell graft to a child with SCID. This chain links TRBV18 with TRBJ2-3; perhaps TRBD2 as D (7 bases). Sequenced here: PBMCs from the stem cell graft donor, sampled from the stem cell graft. This CDR3 is CASSPLGRGSTDTQYF. CDR3 nucleotides: TGTGCCAGCTCACCACTTGGGAGGGGGAGCACAGATACGCAGTATTTT.